This TCR beta chain was captured by sequencing in a study of shared clonotypes between healthy human individuals. Looking at the study overall: The study used three CD4 naive, three CD4 memory, two CD8 naive and one CD8 memory plate per donor.

Clones were sequenced by immunoSEQ multiplex PCR, and TCRdb holds only the in-frame ones, with some missing. Of about 1.5 million clones in the sample, 98% were seen once. Every donor, a Caucasian adult, lived in Nashville, Tennessee. Unmatched junction bases numbered 6, after V lost 0 bases and J lost 3 bases. This CDR3 spans 17 amino acids. Looked up from germline, CDR1 is KGHSH and CDR2 is LQKENI. This receptor was taken from a man aged 25-45 years in good health. The sequenced sample was naive CD4+ T cells sorted from blood. Subset of the sample: CD45RA+ positively selected. This chain connects TRBV18 to TRBJ2-2; TRBD1 agrees at 8 bases. CDR3 DNA: TGTGCCAGCTCACCACCGGGGCAGGGGGCTGACACCGGGGAGCTGTTTTTT. Amino acids: CASSPPGQGADTGELFF.